This T cell receptor (beta chain) was profiled in a study of shared clonotypes between healthy human individuals. Each PCR replicate run on unsorted PBMC took in roughly 0.3 ug DNA, some 28,000 T cell genomes. Unsorted PBMC DNA sequencing spanned ten immunoSEQ deep assay plates. Clones were sequenced by immunoSEQ multiplex PCR, and TCRdb holds only the in-frame ones, with some missing. The data show about 490,000 clones, around 73% seen once. Some 100 million PBMCs per unsorted sample were used for genomic DNA. Germline lookup yields CDR1 MNHEY and CDR2 SMNVEV (reference sequence). V dropped 0 bases and J dropped 2 bases, with 11 bases sitting between them. The CDR3 is made up of 16 amino acids.

The clonotype was recovered from a woman in her forties in good health. Some clones in this sample may be carry-over from other donors' samples. Sequencing was done on a sample of PBMCs. The rearrangement joins TRBV27 to TRBJ1-5, with D uncertain. The CDR3 loop reads CASSLSGRWGNQPQHF. The CDR3 nucleotides read TGTGCCAGCAGTTTATCGGGCAGGTGGGGCAATCAGCCCCAGCATTTT.